Below are 10 T cell receptor beta chains sequenced from a single sample in a study of shared clonotypes between healthy human individuals. Assay: immunoSEQ multiplex PCR; the TCRdb copy retains only in-frame clones and omits some. The table lists 1 million to 1.2 million clones, 60% to 85% of them singletons. Sequencing was performed on memory CD4+ T cells from PBMCs. The sample's subset: CD45RA-negative fraction. The receptors originated from a man between 18 and 29 years old in good health. Some clones in this sample may be carry-over from other donors' samples.

This clone is a singleton in its sample. The chain is built from TRBV6-5 and TRBJ2-3; TRBD1 aligns across 7 bases. From germline, CDR1 is MNHEY and CDR2 SVGAGI. CDR3 length: 13 amino acids. V gave up 6 bases and J gave up 3 bases; unmatched junction bases: 3. CDR3 residues: CASRTTGTDTQYF. The DNA of the CDR3 is TGTGCCAGCAGGACGACAGGGACAGATACGCAGTATTTT.

The CDR3 here is CASTGGGTSTYEQYF. For the CDR3, the DNA is TGCGCCAGCACCGGAGGAGGGACAAGTACCTACGAGCAGTACTTC. The chain employs TRBV5-1 and TRBJ2-7; D possibly uses TRBD1 or TRBD2 (6 bases each). Germline CDR1 SGHRS, CDR2 YFSETQ. V was cut by 6 bases and J by 2 bases, with 18 bases left in between. This CDR3 has 15 residues.

This chain connects TRBV28 to TRBJ1-5; 8 nucleotides line up with TRBD1. Germline V lookup: CDR1 MDHEN, CDR2 SYDVKM. The V segment lost 5 bases and the J segment 2 bases; nucleotides outside the gene matches: 5. The CDR3 extends over 15 amino acids. The CDR3 nucleotides read TGTGCCAGCAGTATGACAGGGGCTGGCAATCAGCCCCAGCATTTT. It codes for CASSMTGAGNQPQHF.

The chain has TRBV2 and TRBJ2-1, with D uncertain. Trimming removed 6 bases from V and 3 bases from J, with 15 bases in between. This CDR3 is built from 15 residues. The germline V gene has CDR1 SNHLY and CDR2 FYNNEI. The CDR3 coding sequence is TGTGCCAGCAGATCCGAGCGCTCGGGCTACAATGAGCAGTTCTTC. Translating gives CASRSERSGYNEQFF.

This clone has ten or more counts. V usage is TRBV5-1 and J usage is TRBJ1-1; no clear D gene. V was shortened by 6 bases and J by 1 base, with 16 bases between the two germline ends. This CDR3 region has 15 residues. Germline V gives CDR1 SGHRS, CDR2 YFSETQ. CDR3 sequence reads: CASTSAPLGNTEAFF. CDR3 sequence (DNA): TGCGCCAGCACCTCGGCCCCGCTAGGGAACACTGAAGCTTTCTTT. Variable domain in full (rest from reference TRBV5-1 and TRBJ1-1): KAGVTQTPRYLIKTRGQQVTLSCSPISGHRSVSWYQQTPGQGLQFLFEYFSETQRNKGNFPGRFSGRQFSNSRSEMNVSTLELGDSALYLCASTSAPLGNTEAFFGQGTRLTVV.

CDR3 amino acids: CASSYTVKQGPNQPQHF. The CDR3 nucleotides read TGTGCCAGCAGCTACACTGTTAAACAGGGGCCTAATCAGCCCCAGCATTTT. The chain employs TRBV21-1 and TRBJ1-5; the tabulated D call, TRBD1, remains unverified against the DNA. TRBV21-1 is labeled a pseudogene. The length of the CDR3 is 17 residues.

The rearrangement links TRBV30 to TRBJ2-3, with TRBD2 identical over 11 bases. The junction had 14 bases not matched to a gene; V was cut back by 3 bases and J by 15 bases. Germline-derived CDR1 and CDR2 are GTSNPN and SVGIG (reference sequence). The length of the CDR3 is 14 residues. The CDR3 protein is CAWRGSGRAQGQYF. CDR3 DNA sequence: TGTGCCTGGAGGGGTAGCGGGAGGGCCCAGGGGCAATATTTT.

The rearrangement uses TRBV11-2 and TRBJ2-7, with TRBD2 as a possible D gene (6 bases). The V gene lost 0 bases and the J gene lost 2 bases, with 11 bases spanning the gap. CDR1 is SGHAT, CDR2 FQNNGV, per germline. The CDR3 contains 15 residues. CDR3 sequence (DNA): TGTGCCAGCAGCTTAGATGAGGCTAGCGCCTACGAGCAGTACTTC. This sequence encodes CASSLDEASAYEQYF. The full variable domain, rest sourced from reference TRBV11-2 and TRBJ2-7, is EAGVAQSPRYKIIEKRQSVAFWCNPISGHATLYWYQQILGQGPKLLIQFQNNGVVDDSQLPKDRFSAERLKGVDSTLKIQPAKLEDSAVYLCASSLDEASAYEQYFGPGTRLTVT.

To note about this clone: This CDR3 is also generated by other DNA sequences in the sample. In nucleotides, the CDR3 is TGCAGCGTTACTACAGGGACAGATACGCAGTATTTT. Its translation: CSVTTGTDTQYF. The rearrangement uses TRBV29-1 and TRBJ2-3; perhaps TRBD1 as D (6 bases). Per the germline V gene, CDR1 is SQVTM and CDR2 is ANQGSEA. The CDR3 spans 12 residues. V was pared by 5 bases and J by 3 bases, with 9 bases between.

The chain is built from TRBV25-1 and TRBJ2-1; possible D gene TRBD2, 7 bases. There are 15 residues in the CDR3. Germline V CDR1 and CDR2: MGHDK, SYGVNS. V dropped 3 bases and J dropped 5 bases, with 14 bases sitting between them. Here the CDR3 DNA reads TGTGCCAGCAGTGATTCGGGGGGCTTCGACAATGAGCAGTTCTTC. Translation gives CASSDSGGFDNEQFF.